These 30 T cell receptor beta chains came from one sample sequenced in a study of cytomegalovirus exposure and HLA in healthy donors. Libraries were prepared by immunoSEQ multiplex PCR; TCRdb keeps only in-frame clonotypes and omits some of them. The data contain tens of thousands of clones, about four fifths of them singletons. Sequencing was carried out using PBMCs. The receptors were gathered from a woman between 18 and 30 years old in good health and CMV-seropositive.

This clone occurred a few times. V and J are TRBV30 and TRBJ1-2, with a weak D call TRBD1 (6 bases). The CDR3 loop spans 13 amino acids. CDR1 and CDR2 from the germline V gene are GTSNPN and SVGIG (reference sequence). Deletions cut 2 bases from V and 8 bases from J, with 15 bases between. CDR3 nucleotide sequence: TGTGCCTGGAGTCCGCGGGGGGCTGGGGGCTACACCTTC. It yields the protein CAWSPRGAGGYTF.

The chain carries TRBV5-1 and TRBJ1-2; D unclear. CDR3 length: 13 residues. Germline CDR1 reads SGHRS; CDR2 reads YFSETQ. With 4 bases removed from V and 2 bases from J, the gap between germline ends came to 9 bases. CDR3 region: CASSQDWNYGYTF. The CDR3 region has the DNA TGCGCCAGCAGCCAAGACTGGAACTATGGCTACACCTTC.

The V gene is TRBV2, the J gene TRBJ2-5; D is perhaps TRBD2 (7 bases). CDR3 size: 14 residues. Germline lookup yields CDR1 SNHLY and CDR2 FYNNEI. V shed 4 bases and J shed 2 bases, with 11 bases lying between them. The CDR3 nucleotides read TGTGCCAGCAGTGTCGGGGGGCCGCAAGAGACCCAGTACTTC. This codes for CASSVGGPQETQYF.

The J gene is TRBJ1-6, the V gene TRBV30; the match to TRBD1 covers 7 bases. V shed 4 bases and J 8 bases; nucleotides not matched to a gene: 11. This CDR3 has 15 residues. CDR1 is GTSNPN and CDR2 is SVGIG in the germline V gene (reference sequence). The CDR3 region has the DNA TGTGCCTGGAAGAGACCGGGACAGCTTTATTCACCCCTCCACTTT. Translation: CAWKRPGQLYSPLHF.

This rearrangement joins TRBV7-2 to TRBJ1-1, with D perhaps matching TRBD1 (5 bases). The V gene's germline CDR1 is SGHTA and CDR2 FQGNSA. V lost 0 bases and J 11 bases, leaving 13 bases between the germline ends. This CDR3 spans 13 amino acids. The CDR3 coding sequence is TGTGCCAGCAGCTTAGCGGGGGGGGTTCCCGCTTTCTTT. It is translated as CASSLAGGVPAFF.

This sequence joins TRBV6-6 and TRBJ2-3; a possible D gene is TRBD2 (7 bases). Trimming left V 6 bases short and J 7 bases short, with 17 bases between. Germline assignment: CDR1 MNHNY and CDR2 SVGAGI (reference sequence). The CDR3 covers 14 residues. As DNA, the CDR3 is TGTGCCAGCAGCCCTTCGGGGGGCCTATATACGCAGTATTTT. Encoded protein: CASSPSGGLYTQYF.

V and J are TRBV5-6 and TRBJ2-7; 7 nucleotides line up with TRBD2. This CDR3 region has 13 residues. V shed 1 base, J shed 3 bases, and the junction held 1 base outside the gene matches. Germline V gene sequence: CDR1 SGHDT, CDR2 YYEEEE. The CDR3 DNA follows: TGTGCCAGCAGCTTGTCGGGGGGCTACGAGCAGTACTTC. Translating it yields CASSLSGGYEQYF.

This clone was seen more than once but under ten times. The V gene is TRBV4-1, the J gene TRBJ2-7, with 10 bases fitting TRBD1. The CDR3 consists of 15 residues. Trimming cost V 0 bases and J 3 bases; bases outside gene matches: 2. The germline gives CDR1 MGHRA, CDR2 YSYEKL. As DNA, the CDR3 is TGCGCCAGCAGCCAAGATGGGACAGGGGACTACGAGCAGTACTTC. It is translated as CASSQDGTGDYEQYF.

J is TRBJ2-1 and V is TRBV29-1; 7 bases agree with TRBD2. Germline CDR1 is SQVTM and CDR2 is ANQGSEA. The junction had 27 bases not matched to a gene; V was cut back by 6 bases and J by 4 bases. This CDR3 is 20 amino acids long. CDR3 sequence reads: CSVAGILAAPPPNFYNEQFF. Here the CDR3 DNA reads TGCAGCGTCGCGGGGATCCTAGCGGCGCCCCCGCCGAATTTTTACAATGAGCAGTTCTTC.

V and J are TRBV6-5 and TRBJ2-2; 9 bases fit TRBD1. Trimming removed 6 bases from V and 6 bases from J; junction bases left unmatched: 2. Germline V lookup: CDR1 MNHEY, CDR2 SVGAGI. This CDR3 comprises 13 residues. The CDR3 bases are TGTGCCAGCAGCCGGACAGGGGCCGGGGAGCTGTTTTTT. The encoded protein is CASSRTGAGELFF.

The chain combines TRBV28 with TRBJ2-3, with TRBD1 as a possible D gene (7 bases). The germline gives CDR1 MDHEN, CDR2 SYDVKM. The CDR3 covers 15 residues. V lost 6 bases and J lost 0, with 13 bases in between. The CDR3 spells CASREGQFSTDTQYF. DNA for the CDR3: TGTGCCAGCAGGGAGGGACAGTTTAGCACAGATACGCAGTATTTT.

The V gene is TRBV7-9, the J gene TRBJ1-2; 12 nucleotides align to TRBD1. Per the germline V gene, CDR1 is SEHNR and CDR2 is FQNEAQ (reference sequence). The trim removed 5 bases at V and 7 bases at J, leaving 8 bases unmatched. This CDR3 has 15 residues. Here the CDR3 reads CASSPGGQGAPGYTF. DNA of the CDR3: TGTGCCAGCAGCCCCGGGGGACAGGGGGCGCCTGGCTACACCTTC.

The genes are TRBV7-9 and TRBJ1-2; D is uncertain. The V end was cut by 5 bases, the J end by 8 bases, with 12 bases between. Per germline, CDR1 SEHNR and CDR2 FQNEAQ (reference sequence). This CDR3 has 12 amino acids. The DNA for the CDR3 is TGTGCCAGCAGCGATAGGTTCGGGGGCTACACCTTC. Translated: CASSDRFGGYTF.

The J gene is TRBJ2-7, the V gene TRBV5-1; 7 nucleotides match TRBD1. Germline lookup yields CDR1 SGHRS and CDR2 YFSETQ. The ends lost 3 bases at V and 2 bases at J; junction bases unmatched: 2. This CDR3 region has 13 residues. The CDR3 reads CASSSGQTYEQYF. The CDR3 region has the DNA TGCGCCAGCAGCTCGGGACAGACCTACGAGCAGTACTTC.

The chain has TRBV5-6 and TRBJ2-1; 11 positions agree with TRBD2. Unmatched junction bases numbered 5, after V lost 4 bases and J lost 2 bases. In germline, CDR1 is SGHDT, CDR2 YYEEEE. The CDR3 sequence is 16 residues long. The CDR3 is CASSLKTSGAYNEQFF. The CDR3 DNA reads as TGTGCCAGCAGCCTGAAGACTAGCGGGGCCTACAATGAGCAGTTCTTC.

The gene calls are TRBV28 and TRBJ1-2, with a weak D call TRBD1 (5 bases). CDR1 MDHEN and CDR2 SYDVKM come from the germline V gene. V lost 6 bases and J lost 7, with 15 bases in between. CDR3 length: 13 amino acids. The CDR3 DNA reads TGTGCCAGCAGCACACCCCAGGGTTTTGGCTACACCTTC. Translation: CASSTPQGFGYTF.

The chain joins TRBV2 to TRBJ1-1; the D is unclear. This CDR3 has 14 residues. V lost 7 bases and J lost 0, with 12 bases in between. Germline CDR1 and CDR2: SNHLY and FYNNEI. Here the CDR3 DNA reads TGTGCCAGCATATTGACAAGCATGAACACTGAAGCTTTCTTT. It translates to CASILTSMNTEAFF.

The rearrangement uses TRBV10-1 and TRBJ2-1, with TRBD1 as a possible D gene (6 bases). Germline CDR1 WNHNN, CDR2 SYGVQD (reference sequence). Trimming took 5 bases from V and 8 from J, leaving 13 bases between them. The CDR3 is 13 amino acids. The CDR3 nucleotides read TGCGCCAGCAGTCCGGACAGAGCCGATGAGCAGTTCTTC. Amino acid sequence: CASSPDRADEQFF.

This clone has a single count. The gene calls are TRBV5-4 and TRBJ2-7, with D tentatively TRBD2 (5 bases). This CDR3 comprises 13 residues. The germline V and J ends were trimmed by 2 bases and 2 bases, with 8 bases remaining between them. The V gene's germline CDR1 is SGHNT and CDR2 YYREEE (reference sequence). In DNA, the CDR3 is TGTGCCAGCAGCTTTGGAGGCACCTACGAGCAGTACTTC. Amino acids: CASSFGGTYEQYF. Complete variable domain (other parts from reference TRBV5-4 and TRBJ2-7): ETGVTQSPTHLIKTRGQQVTLRCSSQSGHNTVSWYQQALGQGPQFIFQYYREEENGRGNFPPRFSGLQFPNYSSELNVNALELDDSALYLCASSFGGTYEQYFGPGTRLTVT.

The table lists this clone with a few counts. The rearrangement links TRBV29-1 to TRBJ2-5; tentative D call: TRBD2 (6 bases). V shed 7 bases and J shed 5 bases, with 17 bases lying between them. The CDR3 length is 13 residues. Germline assignment: CDR1 SQVTM and CDR2 ANQGSEA. The CDR3 nucleotides are TGCAGCGCCGTCGGGGGTATCGCGGAGACCCAGTACTTC. The encoded protein is CSAVGGIAETQYF.

In its sample, this clone was seen a few times. The V gene is TRBV7-3, the J gene TRBJ1-2, with a weak D call TRBD1 (6 bases). The CDR3 totals 19 residues. Germline V gene lookup returns CDR1 SGHTA and CDR2 FQGTGA. V lost 5 bases and J 8 bases, leaving 33 bases between the germline ends. Here the CDR3 DNA reads TGTGCCAGCAGCCGCCCCCGGCGGTGCGGGGGCGTTACGCCCCGCGGCTACACCTTC. It yields the protein CASSRPRRCGGVTPRGYTF.

The chain couples TRBV5-1 to TRBJ1-3; the match to TRBD1 covers 7 bases. Germline CDR1 SGHRS, CDR2 YFSETQ. This CDR3 is 15 amino acids long. The ends lost 8 bases at V and 0 bases at J; junction bases unmatched: 8. CDR3 sequence reads: CASTTGSSSGNTIYF. The CDR3, as DNA: TGCGCCAGTACGACAGGGTCTAGCTCTGGAAACACCATATATTTT.

This clone was counted only a few times. V is TRBV7-6 and J is TRBJ1-6; D is ambiguous. With 5 bases removed from V and 7 bases from J, the gap between germline ends came to 12 bases. The CDR3 spans 14 residues. The germline V gene encodes CDR1 SGHVS and CDR2 FNYEAQ. CDR3 sequence: CASSPRTGNSPLHF. CDR3 nucleotides: TGTGCCAGCAGCCCCAGGACGGGAAATTCACCCCTCCACTTT.

This clone was seen just once. V gene TRBV7-2 combines with J gene TRBJ1-5; the D is unclear. Germline-derived CDR1 and CDR2 are SGHTA and FQGNSA. V was clipped by 4 bases and J by 5 bases, with 6 bases between them. The length of the CDR3 is 12 residues. The CDR3 DNA follows: TGTGCCAGCAGCTCCGGGGATCAGCCCCAGCATTTT. Amino acids: CASSSGDQPQHF. The entire variable domain, with the rest obtained from reference TRBV7-2 and TRBJ1-5, is as follows: GAGVSQSPSNKVTEKGKDVELRCDPISGHTALYWYRQSLGQGLEFLIYFQGNSAPDKSGLPSDRFSAERTGGSVSTLTIQRTQQEDSAVYLCASSSGDQPQHFGDGTRLSIL.

This chain connects TRBV6-5 to TRBJ1-2; the D gene is possibly TRBD1 (5 bases). This CDR3 is built from 14 residues. The V gene's germline CDR1 is MNHEY and CDR2 SVGAGI. V gave up 6 bases and J gave up 0 bases, with 11 bases separating them. The CDR3 coding sequence is TGTGCCAGCAGGGCGGGACGGCCTAACTATGGCTACACCTTC. It is translated as CASRAGRPNYGYTF.

The chain joins TRBV4-2 to TRBJ2-3, with D unclear. Germline CDR1 and CDR2: LGHNA and YNFKEQ. CDR3 length equals 12 residues. Trimming removed 4 bases at V and 6 bases at J, with 8 bases between. CDR3 loop: CASSPRQDTQYF. CDR3 bases: TGTGCCAGCAGCCCCCGTCAGGATACGCAGTATTTT.

The chain couples TRBV2 to TRBJ1-6; tentative D call: TRBD1 (6 bases). V was cut by 8 bases and J by 6 bases, with 11 bases left in between. The CDR3 consists of 13 residues. The germline V gene has CDR1 SNHLY and CDR2 FYNNEI. DNA for the CDR3: TGTGCCAGCCTCCAGGGGCCTAATTCACCCCTCCACTTT. It yields the protein CASLQGPNSPLHF.

The chain is built from TRBV7-2 and TRBJ2-7; the D gene is possibly TRBD2 (5 bases). The length of the CDR3 is 14 residues. Per the germline V gene, CDR1 is SGHTA and CDR2 is FQGNSA. Trimming took off 4 bases at V and 5 bases at J, with 15 bases between the two ends. The CDR3 reads CASSYGLALDEQYF. DNA of the CDR3: TGTGCCAGCAGCTACGGACTGGCCCTGGACGAGCAGTACTTC.

This clone was picked up one time. The CDR3 coding sequence is TGTGCCAGCAGCTTGACAGTGAACACTGAAGCTTTCTTT. Protein: CASSLTVNTEAFF. The rearrangement joins TRBV7-9 to TRBJ1-1; possible D gene TRBD1, 5 bases. The CDR3 contains 13 residues. The V gene lost 3 bases and the J gene lost 0 bases, with 5 bases spanning the gap. The V gene's germline CDR1 is SEHNR and CDR2 FQNEAQ (reference sequence).

The chain uses TRBV4-3 and TRBJ2-3; D remains ambiguous. The CDR3 sequence is 11 residues long. V was cut by 4 bases and J by 5 bases, with 4 bases left in between. Germline CDR1 LGHNA, CDR2 YSLEER. The CDR3 sequence: CASSLRDTQYF. The CDR3 coding sequence is TGCGCCAGCAGCCTTAGAGATACGCAGTATTTT.